A selection of T cell receptor beta chains follows, all from one sample in a study of T cells in Graves' hyperthyroidism and ophthalmopathy. One entry per CDR3 protein results from TCRdb running MiXCR on the multiplex PCR reads. This sample has around 540,000 distinct CDR3 sequences, with about 16% found just once. Sequences were obtained from blood. The receptors were sampled from a woman in her twenties or thirties with Graves' ophthalmopathy. Each CDR3 is given with its conserved first and last residue. D genes are given only for firm matches. The size entry is marked missing in some rows and otherwise reads once, few, many or a size class.

V gene: TRBV20-1
J gene: TRBJ1-1
D gene: NA
clone size: many
CDR3 protein: CSAREGGTEAFF
CDR3 DNA: TGCAGTGCTAGGGAAGGGGGGACTGAAGCTTTCTTT

V gene: TRBV5-1
J gene: TRBJ1-2
D gene: NA
clone size: NA
CDR3 protein: CASGPRTNYGYTF
CDR3 DNA: TGCGCCAGTGGGCCGCGGACTAACTATGGCTACACCTTC

V gene: TRBV7-3
J gene: TRBJ2-2
D gene: NA
clone size: NA
CDR3 protein: CATGRTAGTGELFF
CDR3 DNA: TGTGCCACCGGACGGACCGCTGGCACCGGGGAGCTGTTTTTT

V gene: TRBV4-1
J gene: TRBJ1-6
D gene: NA
clone size: NA
CDR3 protein: CASSQVGQGNPLHF
CDR3 DNA: TGCGCCAGCAGCCAAGTCGGCCAGGGCAACCCCCTCCACTTT

V gene: TRBV7-2
J gene: TRBJ2-3
D gene: NA
clone size: few
CDR3 protein: CASSQDGVPLQYF
CDR3 DNA: TGTGCCAGCAGCCAAGATGGCGTCCCCTTGCAGTATTTT

V gene: TRBV4-3
J gene: TRBJ1-1
D gene: NA
clone size: NA
CDR3 protein: CASSQEGGRSLEAFF
CDR3 DNA: TGCGCCAGCAGCCAAGAGGGGGGGCGAAGTCTAGAAGCTTTCTTT

V gene: TRBV12-3/TRBV12-4
J gene: TRBJ2-1
D gene: TRBD2
clone size: many
CDR3 protein: CASRTWTSGSGNEQFF
CDR3 DNA: TGTGCCAGCAGGACCTGGACTAGCGGGAGTGGTAATGAGCAGTTCTTC

V gene: TRBV28
J gene: TRBJ1-1
D gene: NA
clone size: NA
CDR3 protein: CASSFSGIGNTEAFF
CDR3 DNA: TGTGCCAGCAGTTTCTCAGGGATAGGGAACACTGAAGCTTTCTTT

V gene: TRBV12-3/TRBV12-4
J gene: TRBJ2-3
D gene: NA
clone size: many
CDR3 protein: CASSALQRTQYF
CDR3 DNA: TGTGCCAGCAGTGCCCTTCAGCGGACGCAGTATTTT

V gene: TRBV6-1
J gene: TRBJ2-3
D gene: TRBD2
clone size: many
CDR3 protein: CASSYKPSGTDTQYF
CDR3 DNA: TGTGCCAGCAGTTACAAGCCTAGCGGGACAGATACGCAGTATTTT

V gene: TRBV7-2
J gene: TRBJ2-3
D gene: TRBD1
clone size: many
CDR3 protein: CASSLTGTGDGTDTQYF
CDR3 DNA: TGTGCCAGCAGCTTGACCGGGACAGGGGACGGCACAGATACGCAGTATTTT

V gene: TRBV11-3
J gene: TRBJ2-5
D gene: TRBD2
clone size: many
CDR3 protein: CASSGDGEGETQYF
CDR3 DNA: TGTGCCAGCAGCGGGGACGGGGAGGGAGAGACCCAGTACTTC

V gene: TRBV6-5
J gene: TRBJ2-7
D gene: TRBD2
clone size: many
CDR3 protein: CASSYSVAGYEQYF
CDR3 DNA: TGTGCCAGCAGTTACTCCGTAGCGGGATACGAGCAGTACTTC

V gene: TRBV29-1
J gene: TRBJ1-2
D gene: NA
clone size: NA
CDR3 protein: CSVDSGYGYTF
CDR3 DNA: TGCAGCGTTGATTCCGGCTATGGCTACACCTTC

V gene: TRBV27
J gene: TRBJ2-3
D gene: TRBD2
clone size: few
CDR3 protein: CASSFTSGSFTDTQYF
CDR3 DNA: TGTGCCAGCAGTTTTACTAGCGGGAGCTTCACAGATACGCAGTATTTT

V gene: TRBV28
J gene: TRBJ2-7
D gene: TRBD1
clone size: many
CDR3 protein: CASSSQGALGEQYF
CDR3 DNA: TGTGCCAGCAGTTCACAGGGGGCGTTAGGCGAGCAGTACTTC

V gene: TRBV29-1
J gene: TRBJ2-7
D gene: NA
clone size: NA
CDR3 protein: CSVEGHIPYEQYF
CDR3 DNA: TGCAGCGTTGAAGGTCACATACCCTACGAGCAGTACTTC

V gene: TRBV3-1
J gene: TRBJ1-3
D gene: NA
clone size: many
CDR3 protein: CASSQVTGTGNTIYF
CDR3 DNA: TGTGCCAGCAGCCAAGTAACCGGGACTGGAAACACCATATATTTT

V gene: TRBV25-1
J gene: TRBJ2-1
D gene: TRBD2
clone size: many
CDR3 protein: CASSETGTSGRTYNEQFF
CDR3 DNA: TGTGCCAGCAGTGAAACCGGGACTAGCGGGAGGACCTACAATGAGCAGTTCTTC

V gene: TRBV20-1
J gene: TRBJ2-3
D gene: NA
clone size: many
CDR3 protein: CSATARVAVRIDTQYF
CDR3 DNA: TGCAGTGCTACGGCCCGGGTAGCGGTGAGGATAGATACGCAGTATTTT

V gene: TRBV20-1
J gene: TRBJ2-1
D gene: TRBD2
clone size: many
CDR3 protein: CRPISGGYNEQFF
CDR3 DNA: TGCAGGCCTATTAGCGGGGGATACAATGAGCAGTTCTTC

V gene: TRBV20-1
J gene: TRBJ2-2
D gene: TRBD2
clone size: many
CDR3 protein: CSARTLAGAARGGELFF
CDR3 DNA: TGCAGTGCGCGAACATTAGCGGGAGCCGCTAGGGGCGGGGAGCTGTTTTTT

V gene: TRBV28
J gene: TRBJ2-3
D gene: TRBD1
clone size: many
CDR3 protein: CASSTRTGGNTQYF
CDR3 DNA: TGTGCCAGCAGTACCAGGACAGGGGGTAATACGCAGTATTTT

V gene: TRBV27
J gene: TRBJ2-4
D gene: NA
clone size: few
CDR3 protein: CASSPVEAKNIQYF
CDR3 DNA: TGTGCCAGCAGCCCCGTAGAAGCCAAAAACATTCAGTACTTC

V gene: TRBV5-1
J gene: TRBJ1-1
D gene: NA
clone size: many
CDR3 protein: CASSLVAGSTEAFF
CDR3 DNA: TGCGCCAGCAGCTTGGTTGCCGGGTCAACTGAAGCTTTCTTT

V gene: TRBV12-3/TRBV12-4
J gene: TRBJ2-5
D gene: TRBD1
clone size: many
CDR3 protein: CASSFTGTGVVETQYF
CDR3 DNA: TGTGCCAGCAGTTTTACCGGGACAGGGGTGGTCGAGACCCAGTACTTC

V gene: TRBV10-3
J gene: TRBJ1-5
D gene: NA
clone size: few
CDR3 protein: CAISAGVDQPQHF
CDR3 DNA: TGTGCCATCAGTGCGGGGGTCGATCAGCCCCAGCATTTT

V gene: TRBV9
J gene: TRBJ1-1
D gene: NA
clone size: NA
CDR3 protein: CASSVGSENTEAFF
CDR3 DNA: TGTGCCAGCAGCGTAGGGTCGGAAAACACTGAAGCTTTCTTT

V gene: TRBV5-6
J gene: TRBJ2-5
D gene: NA
clone size: NA
CDR3 protein: CASSLGLGRETQYF
CDR3 DNA: TGTGCCAGCAGCTTGGGTCTAGGGCGGGAGACCCAGTACTTC

V gene: TRBV9
J gene: TRBJ2-7
D gene: TRBD2
clone size: NA
CDR3 protein: CASSPGAYRTSGIRQYF
CDR3 DNA: TGTGCCAGCAGCCCCGGGGCCTATCGAACTAGCGGGATCCGGCAGTACTTC

V gene: TRBV5-1
J gene: TRBJ1-1
D gene: NA
clone size: many
CDR3 protein: CASSLAYADTEAFF
CDR3 DNA: TGCGCCAGCAGCTTGGCTTATGCGGACACTGAAGCTTTCTTT

V gene: TRBV5-1
J gene: TRBJ2-3
D gene: NA
clone size: few
CDR3 protein: CASSNPHGDLKRDTQYF
CDR3 DNA: TGCGCCAGCAGTAACCCCCATGGGGACCTTAAGCGAGATACGCAGTATTTT

V gene: TRBV20-1
J gene: TRBJ2-7
D gene: TRBD2
clone size: many
CDR3 protein: CSARARSSGSHEQYF
CDR3 DNA: TGCAGTGCTAGAGCCCGATCTAGCGGGAGCCACGAGCAGTACTTC

V gene: TRBV28
J gene: TRBJ2-1
D gene: NA
clone size: many
CDR3 protein: CASSFYGGTSSYNEQFF
CDR3 DNA: TGTGCCAGCAGTTTTTACGGGGGTACTAGCTCCTACAATGAGCAGTTCTTC

V gene: TRBV28
J gene: TRBJ2-7
D gene: TRBD1
clone size: many
CDR3 protein: CASSFLDRSSYEQYF
CDR3 DNA: TGTGCCAGCAGTTTTTTGGACAGGAGCTCCTACGAGCAGTACTTC

V gene: TRBV12-3/TRBV12-4
J gene: TRBJ1-1
D gene: NA
clone size: few
CDR3 protein: CASSPAGTRNTEAFF
CDR3 DNA: TGTGCCAGCAGTCCAGCCGGGACAAGGAACACTGAAGCTTTCTTT

V gene: TRBV6-2/TRBV6-3
J gene: TRBJ2-3
D gene: NA
clone size: few
CDR3 protein: CASSQDDDNTDTQYF
CDR3 DNA: TGTGCCAGCAGCCAAGACGACGACAACACAGATACGCAGTATTTT

V gene: TRBV29-1
J gene: TRBJ1-3
D gene: NA
clone size: few
CDR3 protein: CSVEHGNTIYF
CDR3 DNA: TGCAGCGTTGAACATGGAAACACCATATATTTT

V gene: TRBV18
J gene: TRBJ2-7
D gene: TRBD2
clone size: few
CDR3 protein: CASSTDSGSSYEQYF
CDR3 DNA: TGTGCCAGCTCAACCGACAGCGGGAGCTCCTACGAGCAGTACTTC

V gene: TRBV6-5
J gene: TRBJ2-4
D gene: NA
clone size: few
CDR3 protein: CASSYTGGAKNIQYF
CDR3 DNA: TGTGCCAGCAGTTACACCGGGGGAGCCAAAAACATTCAGTACTTC

V gene: TRBV6-1
J gene: TRBJ2-2
D gene: NA
clone size: NA
CDR3 protein: CASSEAEAASPGELFF
CDR3 DNA: TGTGCCAGCAGTGAGGCTGAGGCGGCTTCACCCGGGGAGCTGTTTTTT